The present T cell receptor (beta chain) was sequenced within a study of CD8+CD57+ T cells in acquired aplastic anemia. Study-level information: Mean DNA quantity obtained from sorted CD4+ and CD8+ cells was 3 to 3.5 ug.

According to the study, genomic DNA was the template for TCR beta VDJ and CDR3 profiling. TCRdb used MiXCR to reprocess the reads, holding one entry per CDR3 protein. The table lists hundreds of thousands of distinct CDR3 sequences, about a third of them singletons. With V trimmed by 8 bases and J by 3 bases, 6 bases remained unmatched. This CDR3 region has 14 residues. Germline lookup yields CDR1 KGHDR and CDR2 SFDVKD. Patients chosen for sequencing had shown CD8+CD57+ cell expansion by flow cytometry. At blood sampling, none of the patients had yet received therapy. Notes on the study in general: Shared by patients and controls, roughly 28 CD8+ CDR3s were abundant in patients. CD8+ Simpson's diversity in patients was not significantly different from that in controls.

Comment on this clonotype: Its antigen is still unknown.

The material sequenced was sorted CD4+, CD8+, or CD8+CD57+ T cells (not recorded which) from PBMCs. The gene calls are TRBV24-1 and TRBJ1-5, with 7 bases fitting TRBD1. The sequence derives from a human donor with aplastic anemia. The CDR3 region is CATTGGSLNQPQHF. The DNA of the CDR3 is TGTGCCACCACAGGGGGGAGTCTCAATCAGCCCCAGCATTTT.